This T cell receptor beta chain originates from a study of response to subunit inactivated influenza vaccine (dated by TCRdb to the late 2010s). Concerning the study at large: The study used deep quantitative T cell receptor repertoire profiling to track responses to a trivalent subunit inactivated influenza vaccine.

This clonotype was counted between two and nine times. Its antigen is still unknown. No per-base quality is available; no much larger clone lies one base away. Overall results and qualifications from the work: The authors suggested that each seasonal influenza vaccination may recruit only a limited number of new T cells.

The library was produced with RT-PCR. Instrument on record: Illumina HiSeq 2500. The public reads were reanalyzed by TCRdb: fastp trimming at Q25, MiXCR alignment, in-frame beta chains only. Identical CDR3 proteins give one entry, which carries the most common genes and DNA. For this sample there are roughly 700,000 distinct CDR3 sequences; 15% to 18% appear just once. The ten biggest clones cover more than 9% of the sample. This sequence was found in a man aged 50 or older who received an inactivated influenza vaccine. Donor details come from another sample of the same person, matched by shared clones. The specimen was PBMCs from blood, collected 11 to 12 days after vaccination.

In nucleotides, the sequence is TGCAGTGCTAGAGTCTGGTCAGAAGAGACCCAGTACTTC. It is translated as CSARVWSEETQYF. The chain is encoded by TRBV20-1 joined to TRBJ2-5; the D gene assignment is ambiguous. CDR1 and CDR2, looked up from the germline V gene (reference sequence), are DFQATT and SNEGSKA. The CDR3 covers 13 residues, taking in both the cysteine and the phenylalanine. Only the CDR3 region is kept as DNA, spanning 39 bases read in frame from base 1. Cut back by 1 base and 3 bases, the V and J ends lie 9 bases apart.